The clone carrying this T cell receptor (beta chain) was seen many times. Its antigen is currently unknown. The sample comes from a study of T cells in Graves' hyperthyroidism and ophthalmopathy. TCR beta CDR3 regions were amplified from RNA. First-round RT-PCR of the TCR CDR3 relied on the HTBI primer set. TCRdb itself ran the multiplex PCR reads through MiXCR, one entry per CDR3 protein. The top ten clones hold around 42% of a sample with 90,000 to 120,000 distinct CDR3 sequences, roughly 15% of them seen once. Overall study results and limits: Before onset, by a median of approximately 6.8 months, the model predicted ophthalmopathy.

CDR1 is MNHEY, CDR2 SMNVEV, per germline (reference sequence). The CDR3 spans 17 residues. V was pared by 2 bases and J by 4 bases, with 20 bases between. The receptor comes from a woman aged 45-60 years with Graves' hyperthyroidism. Sequenced input: blood. The chain links TRBV27 to TRBJ1-2; a weak D match, TRBD1 (5 bases). The CDR3 protein is CASSLRGRGSAGYGYTF. DNA for the CDR3: TGTGCCAGCAGTTTACGGGGTAGGGGATCAGCCGGCTATGGCTACACCTTC.